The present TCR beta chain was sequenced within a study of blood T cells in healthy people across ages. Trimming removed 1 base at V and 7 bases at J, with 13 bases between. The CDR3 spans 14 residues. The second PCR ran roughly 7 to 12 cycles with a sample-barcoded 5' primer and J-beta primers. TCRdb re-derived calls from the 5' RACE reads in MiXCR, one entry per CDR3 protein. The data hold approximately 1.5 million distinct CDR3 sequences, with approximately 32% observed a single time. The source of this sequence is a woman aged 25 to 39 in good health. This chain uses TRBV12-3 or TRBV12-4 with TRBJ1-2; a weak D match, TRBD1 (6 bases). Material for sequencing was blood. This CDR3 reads CASSLGTARRGYTF. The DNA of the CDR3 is TGTGCCAGCAGTTTAGGGACAGCGAGACGTGGCTACACCTTC.